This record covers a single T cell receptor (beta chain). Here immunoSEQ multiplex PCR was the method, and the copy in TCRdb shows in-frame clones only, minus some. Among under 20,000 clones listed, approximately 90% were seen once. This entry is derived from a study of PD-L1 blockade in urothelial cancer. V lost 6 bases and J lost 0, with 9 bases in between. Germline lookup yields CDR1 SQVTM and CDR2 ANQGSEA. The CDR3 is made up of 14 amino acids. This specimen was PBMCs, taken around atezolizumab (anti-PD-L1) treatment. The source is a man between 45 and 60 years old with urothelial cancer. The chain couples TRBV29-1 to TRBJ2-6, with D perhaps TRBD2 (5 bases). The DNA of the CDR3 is TGCAGCGTCCGAGGGCTCTCTGGGGCCAACGTCCTGACTTTC. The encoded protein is CSVRGLSGANVLTF.